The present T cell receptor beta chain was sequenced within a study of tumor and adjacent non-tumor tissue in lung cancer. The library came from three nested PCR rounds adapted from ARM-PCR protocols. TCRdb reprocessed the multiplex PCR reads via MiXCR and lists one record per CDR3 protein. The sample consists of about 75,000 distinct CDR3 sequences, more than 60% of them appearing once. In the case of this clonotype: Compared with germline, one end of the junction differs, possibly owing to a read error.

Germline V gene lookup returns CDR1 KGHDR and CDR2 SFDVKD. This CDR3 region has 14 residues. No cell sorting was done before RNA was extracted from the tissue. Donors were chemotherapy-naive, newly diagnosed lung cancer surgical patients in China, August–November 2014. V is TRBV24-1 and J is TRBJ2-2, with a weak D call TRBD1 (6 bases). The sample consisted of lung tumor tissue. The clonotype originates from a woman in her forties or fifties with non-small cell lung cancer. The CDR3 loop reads CGTSDFRDTGELFF. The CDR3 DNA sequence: TGTGGCACCAGTGATTTCAGGGACACCGGGGAACTGTTTTTT.